The 24 T cell receptor beta chains below all came from one sample that was sequenced in a study of T cell changes during pregnancy in multiple sclerosis. The assay was immunoSEQ multiplex PCR, and TCRdb's table has in-frame clones only and misses some. The table lists 85,000 to 130,000 clones, 90% to 95% of them singletons. This material consisted of peripheral blood, taken in the second trimester of pregnancy. The receptors were gathered from a female donor with multiple sclerosis, enrolled in a pregnancy study.

The chain combines TRBV25-1 with TRBJ1-6; D perhaps matches TRBD1 (6 bases). CDR1 is MGHDK and CDR2 is SYGVNS in the germline V gene. The CDR3 spans 16 residues. V was cut by 7 bases and J by 3 bases, with 16 bases left in between. The CDR3 DNA follows: TGTGCCAGCAAGGGGGTACCAGACAACTATAATTCACCCCTCCACTTT. Translation: CASKGVPDNYNSPLHF.

V usage is TRBV5-4 and J usage is TRBJ2-1, with D perhaps TRBD1 (6 bases). The germline gives CDR1 SGHNT, CDR2 YYREEE (reference sequence). V was trimmed by 2 bases and J by 13 bases, leaving 19 bases between them. The CDR3 covers 14 residues. The CDR3, as DNA: TGTGCCAGCAGCTTACAGGGTGGTAGCTTAGAACAGTTCTTC. Amino acids: CASSLQGGSLEQFF. The whole variable domain, filled in from reference TRBV5-4 and TRBJ2-1, reads ETGVTQSPTHLIKTRGQQVTLRCSSQSGHNTVSWYQQALGQGPQFIFQYYREEENGRGNFPPRFSGLQFPNYSSELNVNALELDDSALYLCASSLQGGSLEQFFGPGTRLTVL.

This clone was detected once. The rearrangement joins TRBV28 to TRBJ1-5; TRBD1 matches at 8 bases. V lost 7 bases and J lost 10; bases outside the gene matches: 15. CDR3 length: 15 residues. Germline assignment: CDR1 MDHEN and CDR2 SYDVKM. The CDR3 sequence: CASTPSDRAAPPQHF. CDR3 in DNA: TGTGCCAGCACCCCTTCGGACAGGGCGGCTCCTCCCCAGCATTTT.

This chain uses TRBV27 with TRBJ2-6, with 8 positions matching TRBD1. V was clipped by 6 bases and J by 0 bases; unmatched bases: 4. CDR3 length: 16 amino acids. Germline V gene lookup returns CDR1 MNHEY and CDR2 SMNVEV (reference sequence). For the CDR3, the DNA is TGTGCCAGCAGGCGCGACAGGGGCTCTGGGGCCAACGTCCTGACTTTC. The encoded protein is CASRRDRGSGANVLTF. Based on the CDR3 plus reference TRBV27 and TRBJ2-6, the full variable domain is EAQVTQNPRYLITVTGKKLTVTCSQNMNHEYMSWYRQDPGLGLRQIYYSMNVEVTDKGDVPEGYKVSRKEKRNFPLILESPSPNQTSLYFCASRRDRGSGANVLTFGAGSRLTVL.

The chain combines TRBV5-4 with TRBJ2-2; possibly TRBD2 for D (5 bases). CDR3 length: 13 amino acids. Germline V gene data show CDR1 as SGHNT and CDR2 as YYREEE (reference sequence). The V end lost 3 bases, the J end lost 5 bases, and 8 bases lay between the germline ends. CDR3 protein: CASSYTRTGELFF. CDR3 DNA sequence: TGTGCCAGCAGCTACACTAGGACCGGGGAGCTGTTTTTT. Complete variable domain (other parts from reference TRBV5-4 and TRBJ2-2): ETGVTQSPTHLIKTRGQQVTLRCSSQSGHNTVSWYQQALGQGPQFIFQYYREEENGRGNFPPRFSGLQFPNYSSELNVNALELDDSALYLCASSYTRTGELFFGEGSRLTVL.

V and J are TRBV9 and TRBJ1-1, with D uncertain. The V end was cut by 4 bases, the J end by 4 bases, with 11 bases between. This CDR3 has 13 amino acids. Germline V gene sequence: CDR1 SGDLS, CDR2 YYNGEE. The CDR3 protein is CASSYKEGTEAFF. For the CDR3, the DNA is TGTGCCAGCAGCTACAAGGAGGGCACTGAAGCTTTCTTT.

This chain links TRBV5-4 with TRBJ1-3; D is unresolved. The CDR3 consists of 15 residues. V lost 0 bases and J 4 bases, leaving 11 bases between the germline ends. Germline V CDR1 and CDR2: SGHNT, YYREEE (reference sequence). In DNA form, the CDR3 reads TGTGCCAGCAGCTTGGATGTGGGCGCGGGAAACACCATATATTTT. Translation: CASSLDVGAGNTIYF.

This chain joins TRBV28 and TRBJ1-5, with 7 bases lining up with TRBD1. CDR3 length: 17 amino acids. Germline values: CDR1 MDHEN, CDR2 SYDVKM. With V trimmed by 5 bases and J by 3 bases, 13 bases remained unmatched. CDR3 loop: CASSLLKQGMDNQPQHF. The CDR3 DNA sequence: TGTGCCAGCAGTCTCCTTAAACAGGGGATGGACAATCAGCCCCAGCATTTT. Full variable domain (outside the CDR3, taken from reference TRBV28 and TRBJ1-5): DVKVTQSSRYLVKRTGEKVFLECVQDMDHENMFWYRQDPGLGLRLIYFSYDVKMKEKGDIPEGYSVSREKKERFSLILESASTNQTSMYLCASSLLKQGMDNQPQHFGDGTRLSIL.

The chain employs TRBV5-1 and TRBJ1-2; 7 positions agree with TRBD1. The CDR3 sequence is 13 residues long. The germline V gene encodes CDR1 SGHRS and CDR2 YFSETQ. The V and J ends lost 3 bases and 2 bases, in that order; junction bases with no gene match: 1. CDR3: CASSSGGNYGYTF. CDR3 in DNA: TGCGCCAGCAGCTCAGGGGGGAACTATGGCTACACCTTC.

The gene calls are TRBV15 and TRBJ1-5; TRBD1 might be the D (6 bases). Trimming pared 0 bases from V and 1 base from J, leaving 13 bases between. The length of the CDR3 is 17 residues. In germline, CDR1 is LNHNV, CDR2 YYDKDF (reference sequence). The CDR3 nucleotides are TGTGCCACCAGCAGAGAGGGGGGGCGGCGGAGCAATCAGCCCCAGCATTTT. Translating it yields CATSREGGRRSNQPQHF.

The chain employs TRBV10-3 and TRBJ2-1, with TRBD1 as a possible D gene (6 bases). The length of the CDR3 is 13 residues. With 6 bases removed from V and 6 bases from J, the gap between germline ends came to 12 bases. Germline CDR1 and CDR2: ENHRY and SYGVKD. CDR3 DNA: TGTGCCATCAGCATTGGACAGCCCAATGAGCAGTTCTTC. This sequence encodes CAISIGQPNEQFF.

The gene calls are TRBV7-2 and TRBJ2-7; 10 bases map to TRBD1. Losses at the gene ends were 3 bases for V and 6 bases for J; bases not matched to a gene: 5. Germline V gene sequence: CDR1 SGHTA, CDR2 FQGNSA. CDR3 length: 14 amino acids. In DNA, the CDR3 is TGTGCCAGCAGCTTGACAGGGGGCGGAGGCGAGCAGTACTTC. Amino acids: CASSLTGGGGEQYF.

The J gene is TRBJ1-1, the V gene TRBV5-1; TRBD1 is a possible D gene (6 bases). Deletions cut 6 bases from V and 0 bases from J, with 15 bases between. This CDR3 contains 15 residues. Looked up from germline, CDR1 is SGHRS and CDR2 is YFSETQ. The CDR3 region is CASTLPDRLNTEAFF. The CDR3 DNA is TGCGCCAGCACCCTACCGGACAGACTGAACACTGAAGCTTTCTTT.

This chain links TRBV27 with TRBJ2-1; D is possibly TRBD2 (6 bases). Germline V gene data show CDR1 as MNHEY and CDR2 as SMNVEV (reference sequence). V was shortened by 2 bases and J by 6 bases, with 14 bases between the two germline ends. This CDR3 spans 15 amino acids. CDR3 sequence: CASSLARGRVNEQFF. The CDR3 region has the DNA TGTGCCAGCAGTTTAGCGCGGGGAAGGGTCAATGAGCAGTTCTTC.

The genes are TRBV19 and TRBJ2-7; 9 bases are a match to TRBD2. The CDR3 extends over 15 amino acids. The V gene's germline CDR1 is LNHDA and CDR2 SQIVND (reference sequence). V lost 6 bases and J lost 3; bases outside the gene matches: 9. The CDR3, as DNA: TGTGCCAGTAGCCTACGGGGGACTAGCAGCTACGAGCAGTACTTC. Protein sequence: CASSLRGTSSYEQYF. The full variable domain, completed using reference TRBV19 and TRBJ2-7, is DGGITQSPKYLFRKEGQNVTLSCEQNLNHDAMYWYRQDPGQGLRLIYYSQIVNDFQKGDIAEGYSVSREKKESFPLTVTSAQKNPTAFYLCASSLRGTSSYEQYFGPGTRLTVT.

The chain carries TRBV5-4 and TRBJ2-7, with 9 positions matching TRBD1. This CDR3 has 16 residues. V was clipped by 3 bases and J by 5 bases; unmatched bases: 12. Germline CDR1 SGHNT, CDR2 YYREEE (reference sequence). DNA for the CDR3: TGTGCCAGCAGCTGGGACAGGGTTGCCACTGGCCACGAGCAGTACTTC. Translating it yields CASSWDRVATGHEQYF.

The chain is built from TRBV5-1 and TRBJ2-2; 7 bases are shared with TRBD1. Losses at the gene ends were 4 bases for V and 5 bases for J; bases not matched to a gene: 14. The CDR3 totals 17 residues. CDR1 SGHRS and CDR2 YFSETQ come from the germline V gene. Here the CDR3 reads CASSARPRQGSTGELFF. DNA of the CDR3: TGCGCCAGCAGCGCGCGACCTCGACAGGGTTCGACCGGGGAGCTGTTTTTT.

The rearrangement links TRBV29-1 to TRBJ2-2; maybe TRBD1 (7 bases). The ends were cut back, 6 bases at V and 2 bases at J, with 13 bases in the middle. CDR1 SQVTM and CDR2 ANQGSEA come from the germline V gene. The CDR3 is 14 residues long. In DNA form, the CDR3 reads TGCAGCGTCGCGGGACAGCACAACACCGGGGAGCTGTTTTTT. This translates into CSVAGQHNTGELFF.

This chain joins TRBV28 and TRBJ1-5; 10 bases are shared with TRBD1. With 5 bases clipped from V and 7 bases from J, the junction kept 8 bases outside the gene matches. The CDR3 is 15 residues long. Germline V gene sequence: CDR1 MDHEN, CDR2 SYDVKM. The CDR3 DNA reads as TGTGCCAGCAGTCCACCGGGACAGGGGAGGCAGCCCCAGCATTTT. Amino acids: CASSPPGQGRQPQHF.

This clone was detected a few times. Compared with germline, one end of the junction differs, possibly owing to a read error. The J gene is TRBJ1-2, the V gene TRBV6-4; D gene unclear. Germline values: CDR1 MRHNA, CDR2 SNTAGT. The CDR3 spans 11 residues. The CDR3 region is CASSAIPRVHF. In nucleotides, the CDR3 is TGTGCCAGCAGTGCCATCCCCCGGGTCCACTTC.

The CDR3 sequence: CSVLQGSVNGYTF. The CDR3 DNA is TGCAGCGTACTACAGGGATCAGTAAATGGCTACACCTTC. The rearrangement joins TRBV29-1 to TRBJ1-2, with a possible D match to TRBD1 (6 bases). The CDR3 runs 13 residues. Germline CDR1 and CDR2: SQVTM and ANQGSEA. V was pared by 6 bases and J by 6 bases, with 17 bases between.

J is TRBJ1-1 and V is TRBV29-1; no firm D call. Trimming removed 5 bases at V and 0 bases at J, with 7 bases between. The CDR3 is 12 residues long. Per germline, CDR1 SQVTM and CDR2 ANQGSEA. CDR3 in DNA: TGCAGCGTTTTTTTAGTGAACACTGAAGCTTTCTTT. Protein sequence: CSVFLVNTEAFF.

J is TRBJ1-1 and V is TRBV5-1; 12 bases line up with TRBD1. CDR3 length equals 15 residues. After removal of 7 bases from V and 4 bases from J, the junction contained 8 bases not matched to a gene. CDR1 and CDR2 (germline): SGHRS, YFSETQ. CDR3 in DNA: TGCGCCAGCGGGGGGACAGGGGGCCGGGGCACTGAAGCTTTCTTT. Its translation: CASGGTGGRGTEAFF.

This chain connects TRBV9 to TRBJ1-3; no clear D gene. Germline-derived CDR1 and CDR2 are SGDLS and YYNGEE. V lost 3 bases and J lost 0, with 7 bases in between. This CDR3 contains 14 residues. The CDR3 nucleotides are TGTGCCAGCAGCGCAGGTCTCTCTGGAAACACCATATATTTT. Amino acid sequence: CASSAGLSGNTIYF. The full variable domain, its missing parts supplied by reference TRBV9 and TRBJ1-3, is DSGVTQTPKHLITATGQRVTLRCSPRSGDLSVYWYQQSLDQGLQFLIQYYNGEERAKGNILERFSAQQFPDLHSELNLSSLELGDSALYFCASSAGLSGNTIYFGEGSWLTVV.